The entry that follows covers one T cell receptor (beta chain) sequence. CDR3 length equals 15 residues. The J segment lost 7 bases and the V segment lost 4 bases, leaving 6 bases of the junction unmatched. Germline CDR1 reads SGHRS; CDR2 reads YFSETQ. These data belong to a study of blood T cell repertoires in COVID-19. This table comes from immunoSEQ multiplex PCR, and its TCRdb copy is limited to in-frame clones, with some not included. The data hold approximately 500,000 clones, with 89% observed a single time. The specimen was peripheral blood. The chain couples TRBV5-1 to TRBJ1-6; 9 bases are a match to TRBD1. The sequence was collected from a man younger than 30 with COVID-19, enrolled during active disease. CDR3 in amino acids: CASSADRGTNSPLHF. The CDR3 DNA is TGCGCCAGCAGCGCGGACAGGGGAACCAATTCACCCCTCCACTTT.